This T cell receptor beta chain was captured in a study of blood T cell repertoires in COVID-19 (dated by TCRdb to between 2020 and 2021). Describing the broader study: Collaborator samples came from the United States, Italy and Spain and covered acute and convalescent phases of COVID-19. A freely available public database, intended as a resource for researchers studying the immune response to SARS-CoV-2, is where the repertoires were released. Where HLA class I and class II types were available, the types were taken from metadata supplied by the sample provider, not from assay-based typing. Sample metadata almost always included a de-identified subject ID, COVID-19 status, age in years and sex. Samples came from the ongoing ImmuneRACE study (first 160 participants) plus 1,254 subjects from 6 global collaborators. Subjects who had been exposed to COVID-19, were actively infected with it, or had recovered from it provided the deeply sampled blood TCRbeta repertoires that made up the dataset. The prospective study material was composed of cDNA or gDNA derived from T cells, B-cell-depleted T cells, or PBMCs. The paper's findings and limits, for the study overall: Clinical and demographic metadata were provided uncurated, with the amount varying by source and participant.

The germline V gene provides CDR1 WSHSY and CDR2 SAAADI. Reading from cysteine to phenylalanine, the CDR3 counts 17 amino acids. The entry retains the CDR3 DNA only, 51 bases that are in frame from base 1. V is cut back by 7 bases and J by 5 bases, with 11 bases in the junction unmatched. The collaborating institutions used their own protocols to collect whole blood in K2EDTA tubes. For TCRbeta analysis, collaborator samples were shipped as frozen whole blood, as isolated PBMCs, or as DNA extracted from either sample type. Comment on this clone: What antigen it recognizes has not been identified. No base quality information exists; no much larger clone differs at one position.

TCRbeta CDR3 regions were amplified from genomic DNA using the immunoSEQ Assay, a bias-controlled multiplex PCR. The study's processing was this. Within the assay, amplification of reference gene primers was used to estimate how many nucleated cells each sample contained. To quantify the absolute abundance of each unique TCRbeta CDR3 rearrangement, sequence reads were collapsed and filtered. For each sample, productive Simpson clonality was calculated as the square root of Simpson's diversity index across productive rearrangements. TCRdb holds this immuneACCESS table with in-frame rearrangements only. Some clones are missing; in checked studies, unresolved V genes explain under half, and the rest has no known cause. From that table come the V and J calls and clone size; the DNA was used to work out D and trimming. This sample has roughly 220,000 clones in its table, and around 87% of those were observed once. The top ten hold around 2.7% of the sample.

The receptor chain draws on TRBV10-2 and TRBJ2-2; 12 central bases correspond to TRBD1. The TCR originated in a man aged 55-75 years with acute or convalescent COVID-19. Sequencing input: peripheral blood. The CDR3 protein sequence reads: CASTQGPGQGATGELFF. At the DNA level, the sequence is TGCGCCAGCACCCAGGGGCCGGGACAGGGGGCGACCGGGGAGCTGTTTTTT.